The entry that follows covers one TCR beta chain sequence. This specimen belongs to a study of blood T cell repertoires in COVID-19. For the study at large: From the United States, Italy and Spain came samples of acute and convalescent COVID-19.

The CDR3 has 14 residues. V shed 3 bases and J shed 4 bases, with 10 bases lying between them. The germline V gene encodes CDR1 LGHDT and CDR2 YNNKEL (reference sequence). The protocol was immunoSEQ multiplex PCR, while the TCRdb copy is restricted to in-frame clones and leaves out a portion. The sample holds tens of thousands of clones, around 80% seen once. This receptor was obtained from a man in his fifties or sixties with active or convalescent COVID-19. Sequences were obtained from peripheral blood. The rearrangement links TRBV3-1 (or the pseudogene TRBV3-2) to TRBJ1-3; TRBD1 is a possible D gene (5 bases). CDR3 sequence: CASSQGGVGNTIYF. The DNA of the CDR3 is TGTGCCAGCAGCCAGGGAGGGGTAGGAAACACCATATATTTT.